This TCR beta chain was profiled in a study of HIV-infected children after antiretroviral therapy interruption. Turning to the study itself: Children were on planned treatment interruption or continuous treatment. For the interruption arm, samples span week 0 through about 3 years after study end.

The TCR library was built from RNA with a 3' RACE protocol and unique molecular identifiers. Each CDR3 protein is one row after TCRdb ran MiXCR on the 3' RACE reads. The sample lists around 15,000 distinct CDR3 sequences, 3.4% seen once, with 30% to 40% in the top ten. The treatment was: PENTA 11 planned treatment interruption arm or continuous ART arm. At least 5 million viable PBMCs were required per cryopreserved sample. A few counts support this clonotype. The CDR3 loop spans 14 amino acids. With 0 bases removed from V and 10 bases from J, the gap between germline ends came to 13 bases. Germline CDR1 is LGHDT and CDR2 is YNNKEL (reference sequence).

The TCR was taken from a pool of human donors with HIV. The sample here was CD45RO+ CD8+ T cells from PBMCs, pooled from several time points, taken from a donor given antiretroviral therapy, either interrupted or continuous. Subset noted: memory CD8+ CD45RO+ CD45RA- T cells. The rearrangement uses TRBV3-1 and TRBJ2-1; D might be TRBD2 (5 bases). The CDR3 DNA follows: TGTGCCAGCAGCCAAGATTGGCTAGCAAGGGAGCAGTTCTTC. Its protein product is CASSQDWLAREQFF.